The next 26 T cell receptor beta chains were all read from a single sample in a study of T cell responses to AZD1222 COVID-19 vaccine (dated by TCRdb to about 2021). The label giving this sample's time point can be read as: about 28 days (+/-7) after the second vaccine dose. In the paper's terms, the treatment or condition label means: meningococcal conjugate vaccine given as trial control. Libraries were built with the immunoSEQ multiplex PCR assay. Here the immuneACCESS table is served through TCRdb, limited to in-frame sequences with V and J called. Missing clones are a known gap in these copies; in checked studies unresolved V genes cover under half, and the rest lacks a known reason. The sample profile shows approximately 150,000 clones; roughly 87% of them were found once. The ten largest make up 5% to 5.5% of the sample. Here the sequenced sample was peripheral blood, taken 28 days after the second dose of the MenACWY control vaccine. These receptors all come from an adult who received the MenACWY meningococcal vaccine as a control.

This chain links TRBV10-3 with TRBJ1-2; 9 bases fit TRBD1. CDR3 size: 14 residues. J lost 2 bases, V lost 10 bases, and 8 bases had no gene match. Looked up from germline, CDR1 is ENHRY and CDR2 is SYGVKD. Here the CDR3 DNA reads TGTGCCACCAGGGGACAGGGTAGGAACTATGGCTACACCTTC. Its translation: CATRGQGRNYGYTF.

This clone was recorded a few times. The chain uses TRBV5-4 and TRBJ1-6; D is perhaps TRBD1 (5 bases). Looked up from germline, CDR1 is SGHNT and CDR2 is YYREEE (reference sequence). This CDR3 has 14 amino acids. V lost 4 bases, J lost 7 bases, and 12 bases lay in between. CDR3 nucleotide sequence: TGTGCCAGCAGCGCCGGGGCAGTGAATTCACCCCTCCACTTT. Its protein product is CASSAGAVNSPLHF.

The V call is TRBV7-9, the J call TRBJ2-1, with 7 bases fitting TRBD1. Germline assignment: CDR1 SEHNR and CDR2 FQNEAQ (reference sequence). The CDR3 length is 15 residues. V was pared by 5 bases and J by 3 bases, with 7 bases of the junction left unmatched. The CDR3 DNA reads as TGTGCCAGCAGCATCGACAGGGCCCGCTACAATGAGCAGTTCTTC. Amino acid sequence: CASSIDRARYNEQFF.

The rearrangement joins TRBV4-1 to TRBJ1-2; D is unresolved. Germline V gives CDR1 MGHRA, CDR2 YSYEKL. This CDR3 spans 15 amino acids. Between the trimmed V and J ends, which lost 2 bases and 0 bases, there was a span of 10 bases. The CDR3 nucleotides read TGCGCCAGCAGCCAAACGGCCAGTTCTAACTATGGCTACACCTTC. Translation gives CASSQTASSNYGYTF.

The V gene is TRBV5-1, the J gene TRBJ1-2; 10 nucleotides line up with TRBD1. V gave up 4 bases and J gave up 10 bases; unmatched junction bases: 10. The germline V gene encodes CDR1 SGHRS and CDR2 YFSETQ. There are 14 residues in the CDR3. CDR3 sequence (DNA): TGCGCCAGCAGCCCCATCCGGGACAGGGGAGCCTACACCTTC. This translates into CASSPIRDRGAYTF.

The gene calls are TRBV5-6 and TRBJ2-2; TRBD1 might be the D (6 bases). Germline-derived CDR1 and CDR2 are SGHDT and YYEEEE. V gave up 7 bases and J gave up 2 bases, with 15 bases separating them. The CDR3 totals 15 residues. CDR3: CASSGDGTNTGELFF. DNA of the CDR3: TGTGCCAGCTCAGGGGACGGAACAAACACCGGGGAGCTGTTTTTT.

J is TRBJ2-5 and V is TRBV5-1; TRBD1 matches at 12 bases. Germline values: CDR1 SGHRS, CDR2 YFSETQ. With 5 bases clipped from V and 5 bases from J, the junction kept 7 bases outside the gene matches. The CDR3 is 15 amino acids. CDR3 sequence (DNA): TGCGCCAGCAGACTCGGGACAGGGGGCCGGGAGACCCAGTACTTC. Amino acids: CASRLGTGGRETQYF.

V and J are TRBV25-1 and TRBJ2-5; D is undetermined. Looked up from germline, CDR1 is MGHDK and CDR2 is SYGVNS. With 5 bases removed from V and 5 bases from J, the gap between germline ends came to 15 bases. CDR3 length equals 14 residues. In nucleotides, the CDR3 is TGTGCCAGCAGTCGCAGCGCCTTTTGGGAGACCCAGTACTTC. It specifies CASSRSAFWETQYF.

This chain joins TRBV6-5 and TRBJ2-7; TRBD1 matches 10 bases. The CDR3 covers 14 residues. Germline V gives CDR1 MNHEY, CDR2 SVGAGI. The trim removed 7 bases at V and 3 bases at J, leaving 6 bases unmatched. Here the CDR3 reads CASTQTGGFYEQYF. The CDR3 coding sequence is TGTGCCAGCACCCAGACAGGGGGCTTCTACGAGCAGTACTTC.

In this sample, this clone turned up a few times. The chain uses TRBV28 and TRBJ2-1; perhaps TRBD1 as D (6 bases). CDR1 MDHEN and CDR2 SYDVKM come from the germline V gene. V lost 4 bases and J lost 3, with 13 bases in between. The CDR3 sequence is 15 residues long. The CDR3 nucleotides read TGTGCCAGCAGTTGGGACATAGGGGTCTACAATGAGCAGTTCTTC. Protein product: CASSWDIGVYNEQFF.

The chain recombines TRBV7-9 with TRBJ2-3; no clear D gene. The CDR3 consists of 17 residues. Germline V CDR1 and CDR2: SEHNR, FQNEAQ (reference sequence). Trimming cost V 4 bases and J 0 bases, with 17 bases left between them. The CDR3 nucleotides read TGTGCCAGCAGCTCATTCCAGCGAACTTTTAGCACAGATACGCAGTATTTT. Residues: CASSSFQRTFSTDTQYF.

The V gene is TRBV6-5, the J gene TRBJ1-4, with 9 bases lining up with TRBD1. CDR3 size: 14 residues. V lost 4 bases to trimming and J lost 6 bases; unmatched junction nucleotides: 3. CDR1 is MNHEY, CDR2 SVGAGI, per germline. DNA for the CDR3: TGTGCCAGCAGTTTGGGACAGGGCGATGAAAAACTGTTTTTT. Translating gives CASSLGQGDEKLFF.

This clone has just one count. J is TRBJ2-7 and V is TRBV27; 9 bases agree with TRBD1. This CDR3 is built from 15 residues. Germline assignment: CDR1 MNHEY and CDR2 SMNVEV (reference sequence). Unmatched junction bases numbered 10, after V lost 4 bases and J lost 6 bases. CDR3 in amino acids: CASSYATGGEGEQYF. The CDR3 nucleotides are TGTGCCAGCAGTTACGCCACAGGGGGCGAGGGCGAGCAGTACTTC.

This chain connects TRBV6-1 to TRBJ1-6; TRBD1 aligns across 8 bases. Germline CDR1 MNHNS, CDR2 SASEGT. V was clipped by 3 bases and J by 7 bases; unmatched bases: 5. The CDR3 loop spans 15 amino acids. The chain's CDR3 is CASSDRTGRNSPLHF. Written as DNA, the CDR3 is TGTGCCAGCAGTGACCGGACAGGGCGGAATTCACCCCTCCACTTT.

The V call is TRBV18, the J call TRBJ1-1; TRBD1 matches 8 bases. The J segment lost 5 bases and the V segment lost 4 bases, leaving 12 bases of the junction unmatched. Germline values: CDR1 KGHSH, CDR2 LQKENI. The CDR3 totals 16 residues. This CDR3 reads CASSLRTGTGNTEAFF. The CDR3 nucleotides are TGTGCCAGCTCACTCCGGACAGGGACTGGGAATACTGAAGCTTTCTTT.

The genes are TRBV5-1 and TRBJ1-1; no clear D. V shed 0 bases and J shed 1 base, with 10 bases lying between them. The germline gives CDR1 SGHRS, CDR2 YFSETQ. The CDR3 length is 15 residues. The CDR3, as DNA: TGCGCCAGCAGCTTGGCCTCCGGGCAGAACACTGAAGCTTTCTTT. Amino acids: CASSLASGQNTEAFF. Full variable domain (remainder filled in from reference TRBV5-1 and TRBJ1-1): KAGVTQTPRYLIKTRGQQVTLSCSPISGHRSVSWYQQTPGQGLQFLFEYFSETQRNKGNFPGRFSGRQFSNSRSEMNVSTLELGDSALYLCASSLASGQNTEAFFGQGTRLTVV.

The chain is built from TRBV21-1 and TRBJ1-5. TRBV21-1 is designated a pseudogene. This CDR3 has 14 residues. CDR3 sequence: CASSKLSCLEPQHF. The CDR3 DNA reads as TGTGCCAGCAGCAAACTAAGTTGTCTGGAGCCCCAGCATTTT.

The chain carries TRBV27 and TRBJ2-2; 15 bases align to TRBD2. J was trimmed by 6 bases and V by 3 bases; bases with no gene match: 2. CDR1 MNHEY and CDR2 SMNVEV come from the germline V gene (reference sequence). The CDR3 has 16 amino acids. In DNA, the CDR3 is TGTGCCAGCAGTTTCGGACTAGCGGGAGGGCCCGGGGAGCTGTTTTTT. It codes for CASSFGLAGGPGELFF.

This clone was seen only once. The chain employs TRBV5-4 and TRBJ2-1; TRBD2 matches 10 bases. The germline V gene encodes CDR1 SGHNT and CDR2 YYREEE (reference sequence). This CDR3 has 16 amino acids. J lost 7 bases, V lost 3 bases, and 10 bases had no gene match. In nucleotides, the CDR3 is TGTGCCAGCAGCTCCCAGCGGGGGGGCCTTTTAAATGAGCAGTTCTTC. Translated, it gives CASSSQRGGLLNEQFF.

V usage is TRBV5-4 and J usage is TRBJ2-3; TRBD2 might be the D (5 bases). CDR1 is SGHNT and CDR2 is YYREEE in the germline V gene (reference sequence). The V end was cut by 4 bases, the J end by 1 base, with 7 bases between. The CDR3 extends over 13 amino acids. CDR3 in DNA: TGTGCCAGCAGCCAAGCGGGCACAGATACGCAGTATTTT. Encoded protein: CASSQAGTDTQYF. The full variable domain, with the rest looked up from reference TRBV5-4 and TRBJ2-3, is ETGVTQSPTHLIKTRGQQVTLRCSSQSGHNTVSWYQQALGQGPQFIFQYYREEENGRGNFPPRFSGLQFPNYSSELNVNALELDDSALYLCASSQAGTDTQYFGPGTRLTVL.

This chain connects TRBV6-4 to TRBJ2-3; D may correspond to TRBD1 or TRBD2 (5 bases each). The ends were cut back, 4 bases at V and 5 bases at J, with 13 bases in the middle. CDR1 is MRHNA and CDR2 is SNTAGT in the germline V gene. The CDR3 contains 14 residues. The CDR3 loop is CASSVGDPGDTQYF. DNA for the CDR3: TGTGCCAGCAGTGTGGGGGACCCGGGAGATACGCAGTATTTT.

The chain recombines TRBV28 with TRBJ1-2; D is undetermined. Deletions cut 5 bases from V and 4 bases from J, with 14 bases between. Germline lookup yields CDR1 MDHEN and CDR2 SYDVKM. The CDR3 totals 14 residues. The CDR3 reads CASSADGKAYGYTF. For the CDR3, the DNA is TGTGCCAGCAGTGCTGACGGCAAGGCCTATGGCTACACCTTC.

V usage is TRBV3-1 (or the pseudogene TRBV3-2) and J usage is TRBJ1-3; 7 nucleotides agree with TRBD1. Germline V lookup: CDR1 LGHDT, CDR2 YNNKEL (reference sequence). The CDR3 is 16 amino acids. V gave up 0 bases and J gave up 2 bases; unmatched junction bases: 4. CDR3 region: CASSQENRGPGNTIYF. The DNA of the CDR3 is TGTGCCAGCAGCCAAGAAAACAGGGGACCTGGAAACACCATATATTTT.

CDR3 protein: CASSKDSLQGGDQPQHF. Here the CDR3 DNA reads TGTGCCAGTAGTAAAGATTCCCTTCAGGGTGGGGATCAGCCCCAGCATTTT. The genes are TRBV19 and TRBJ1-5, with D possibly being TRBD1 (5 bases). The V and J ends lost 4 bases and 5 bases respectively, with 21 bases between them. This CDR3 spans 17 amino acids. The germline CDR1 and CDR2 sequences are LNHDA and SQIVND (reference sequence).

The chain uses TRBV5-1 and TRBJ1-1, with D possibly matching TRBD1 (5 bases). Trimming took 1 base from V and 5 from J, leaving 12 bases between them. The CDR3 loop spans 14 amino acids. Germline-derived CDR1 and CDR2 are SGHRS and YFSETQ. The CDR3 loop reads CASSLLQGETEAFF. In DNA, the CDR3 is TGCGCCAGCAGCTTGCTCCAGGGAGAAACTGAAGCTTTCTTT.

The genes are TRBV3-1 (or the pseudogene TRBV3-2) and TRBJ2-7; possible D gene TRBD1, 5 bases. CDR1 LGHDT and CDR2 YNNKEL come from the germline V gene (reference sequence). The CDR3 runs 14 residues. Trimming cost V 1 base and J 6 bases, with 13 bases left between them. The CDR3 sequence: CASSQGQMGREQYF. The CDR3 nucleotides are TGTGCCAGCAGCCAAGGGCAGATGGGGCGCGAGCAGTACTTC.